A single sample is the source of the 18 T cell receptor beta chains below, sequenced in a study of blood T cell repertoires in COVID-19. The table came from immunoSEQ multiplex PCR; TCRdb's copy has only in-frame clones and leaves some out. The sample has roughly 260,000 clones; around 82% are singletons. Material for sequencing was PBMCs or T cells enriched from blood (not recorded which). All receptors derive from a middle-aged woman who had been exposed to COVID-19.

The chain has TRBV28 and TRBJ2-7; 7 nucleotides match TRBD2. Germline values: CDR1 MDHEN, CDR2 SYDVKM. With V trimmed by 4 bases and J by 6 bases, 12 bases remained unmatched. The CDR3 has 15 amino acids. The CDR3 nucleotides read TGTGCCAGCAGTTCCGCGGGTCGGACGGGGGGCGAGCAGTACTTC. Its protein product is CASSSAGRTGGEQYF.

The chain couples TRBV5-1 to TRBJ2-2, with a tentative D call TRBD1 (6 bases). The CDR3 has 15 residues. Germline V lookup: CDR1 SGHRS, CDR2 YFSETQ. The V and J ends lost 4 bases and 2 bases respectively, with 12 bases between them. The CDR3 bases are TGCGCCAGCAGCGCCAGGGGTCTTAACACCGGGGAGCTGTTTTTT. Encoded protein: CASSARGLNTGELFF.

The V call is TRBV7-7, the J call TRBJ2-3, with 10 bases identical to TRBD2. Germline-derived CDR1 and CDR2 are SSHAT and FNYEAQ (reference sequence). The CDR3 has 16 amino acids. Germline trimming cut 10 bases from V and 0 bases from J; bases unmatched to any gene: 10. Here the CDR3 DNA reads TGTGCCACCCGGAGACTAGCGGGTGGTAGCACAGATACGCAGTATTTT. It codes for CATRRLAGGSTDTQYF.

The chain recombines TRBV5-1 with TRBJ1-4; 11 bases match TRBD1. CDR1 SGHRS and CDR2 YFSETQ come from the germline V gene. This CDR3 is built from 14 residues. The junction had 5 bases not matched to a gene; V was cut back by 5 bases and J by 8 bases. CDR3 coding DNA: TGCGCCAGCAGTTGGACAGGGGGCGGAGAAAAACTGTTTTTT. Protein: CASSWTGGGEKLFF.

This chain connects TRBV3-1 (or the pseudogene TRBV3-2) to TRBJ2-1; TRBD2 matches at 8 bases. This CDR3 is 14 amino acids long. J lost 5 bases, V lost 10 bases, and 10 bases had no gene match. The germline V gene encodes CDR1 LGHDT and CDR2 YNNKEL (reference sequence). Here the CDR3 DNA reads TGTGCCACGTCTGAGCGGGGGACGAACAATGAGCAGTTCTTC. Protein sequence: CATSERGTNNEQFF.

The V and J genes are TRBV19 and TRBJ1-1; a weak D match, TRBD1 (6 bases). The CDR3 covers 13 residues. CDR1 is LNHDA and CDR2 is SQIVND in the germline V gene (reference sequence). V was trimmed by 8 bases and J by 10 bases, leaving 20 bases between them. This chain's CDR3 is CASSLEQGLGAFF. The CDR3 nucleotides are TGTGCCAGTTCCCTTGAACAGGGCCTCGGAGCTTTCTTT. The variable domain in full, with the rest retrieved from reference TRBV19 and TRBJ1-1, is DGGITQSPKYLFRKEGQNVTLSCEQNLNHDAMYWYRQDPGQGLRLIYYSQIVNDFQKGDIAEGYSVSREKKESFPLTVTSAQKNPTAFYLCASSLEQGLGAFFGQGTRLTVV.

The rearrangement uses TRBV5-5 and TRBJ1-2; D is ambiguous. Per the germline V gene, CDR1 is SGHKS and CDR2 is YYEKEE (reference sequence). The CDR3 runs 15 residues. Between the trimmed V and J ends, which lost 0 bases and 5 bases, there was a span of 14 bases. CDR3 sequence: CASSLGWREAYGYTF. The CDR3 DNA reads TGTGCCAGCAGCTTGGGTTGGAGGGAGGCTTATGGCTACACCTTC. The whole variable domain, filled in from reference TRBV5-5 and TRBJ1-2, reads DAGVTQSPTHLIKTRGQQVTLRCSPISGHKSVSWYQQVLGQGPQFIFQYYEKEERGRGNFPDRFSARQFPNYSSELNVNALLLGDSALYLCASSLGWREAYGYTFGSGTRLTVV.

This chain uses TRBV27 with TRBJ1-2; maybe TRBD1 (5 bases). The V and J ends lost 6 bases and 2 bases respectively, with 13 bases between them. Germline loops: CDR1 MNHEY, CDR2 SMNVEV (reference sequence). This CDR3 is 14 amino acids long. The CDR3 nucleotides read TGTGCCAGCAGGGGGGGGAGAGGGAACTATGGCTACACCTTC. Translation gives CASRGGRGNYGYTF.

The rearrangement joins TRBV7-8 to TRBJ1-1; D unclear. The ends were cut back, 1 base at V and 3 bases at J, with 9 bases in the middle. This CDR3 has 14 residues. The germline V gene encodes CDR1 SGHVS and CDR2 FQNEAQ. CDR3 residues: CASSLVGMDTEAFF. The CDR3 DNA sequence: TGTGCCAGCAGCTTAGTTGGCATGGACACTGAAGCTTTCTTT.

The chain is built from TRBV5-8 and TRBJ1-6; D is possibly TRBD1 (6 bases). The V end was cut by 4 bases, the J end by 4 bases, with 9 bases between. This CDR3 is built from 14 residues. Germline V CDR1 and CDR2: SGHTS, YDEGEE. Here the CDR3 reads CASSGQFYNSPLHF. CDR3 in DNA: TGTGCCAGCAGCGGACAGTTTTATAATTCACCCCTCCACTTT. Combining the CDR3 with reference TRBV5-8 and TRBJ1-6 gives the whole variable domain EAGVTQSPTHLIKTRGQQATLRCSPISGHTSVYWYQQALGLGLQFLLWYDEGEERNRGNFPPRFSGRQFPNYSSELNVNALELEDSALYLCASSGQFYNSPLHFGNGTRLTVT.

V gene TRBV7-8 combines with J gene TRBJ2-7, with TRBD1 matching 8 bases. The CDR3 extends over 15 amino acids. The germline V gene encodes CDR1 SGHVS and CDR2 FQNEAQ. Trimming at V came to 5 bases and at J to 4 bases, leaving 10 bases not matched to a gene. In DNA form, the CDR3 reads TGTGCCAGCAGCACCGCGACAGGGGTCGGTTACGAGCAGTACTTC. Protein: CASSTATGVGYEQYF.

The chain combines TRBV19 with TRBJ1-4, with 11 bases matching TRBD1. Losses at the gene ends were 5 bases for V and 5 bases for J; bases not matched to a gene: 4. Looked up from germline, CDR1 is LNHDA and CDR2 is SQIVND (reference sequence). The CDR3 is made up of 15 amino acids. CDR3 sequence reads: CASSGGTGGNEKLFF. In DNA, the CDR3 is TGTGCCAGTAGTGGAGGGACAGGGGGAAATGAAAAACTGTTTTTT.

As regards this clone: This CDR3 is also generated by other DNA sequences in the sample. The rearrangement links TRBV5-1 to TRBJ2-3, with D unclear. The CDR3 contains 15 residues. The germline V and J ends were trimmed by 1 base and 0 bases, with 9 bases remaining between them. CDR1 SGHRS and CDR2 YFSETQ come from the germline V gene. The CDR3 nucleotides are TGCGCCAGCAGCTTGTTGCAGGCGAGCACAGATACGCAGTATTTT. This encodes CASSLLQASTDTQYF.

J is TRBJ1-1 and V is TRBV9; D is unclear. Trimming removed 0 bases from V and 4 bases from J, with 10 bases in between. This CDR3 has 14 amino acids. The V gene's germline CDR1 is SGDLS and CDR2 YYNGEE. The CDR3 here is CASSVVRGITEAFF. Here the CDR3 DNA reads TGTGCCAGCAGCGTAGTTAGAGGGATCACTGAAGCTTTCTTT.

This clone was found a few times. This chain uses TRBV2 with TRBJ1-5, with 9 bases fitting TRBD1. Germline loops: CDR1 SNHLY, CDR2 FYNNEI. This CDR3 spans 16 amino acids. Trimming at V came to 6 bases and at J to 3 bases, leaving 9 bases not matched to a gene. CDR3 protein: CASSNTGTGNNQPQHF. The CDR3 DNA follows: TGTGCCAGCAGCAACACCGGGACAGGGAACAATCAGCCCCAGCATTTT.

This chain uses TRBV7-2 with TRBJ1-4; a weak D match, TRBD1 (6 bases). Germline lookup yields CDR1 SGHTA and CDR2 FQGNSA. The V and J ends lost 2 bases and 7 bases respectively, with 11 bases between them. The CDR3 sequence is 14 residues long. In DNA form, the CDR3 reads TGTGCCAGCAGCTTAATCCAGGGGAGTGAAAAACTGTTTTTT. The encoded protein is CASSLIQGSEKLFF.

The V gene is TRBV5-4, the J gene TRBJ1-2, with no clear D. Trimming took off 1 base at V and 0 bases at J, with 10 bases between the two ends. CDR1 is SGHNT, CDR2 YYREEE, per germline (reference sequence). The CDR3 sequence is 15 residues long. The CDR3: CASSLSSSANYGYTF. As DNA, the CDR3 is TGTGCCAGCAGCTTGTCATCCTCGGCTAACTATGGCTACACCTTC.

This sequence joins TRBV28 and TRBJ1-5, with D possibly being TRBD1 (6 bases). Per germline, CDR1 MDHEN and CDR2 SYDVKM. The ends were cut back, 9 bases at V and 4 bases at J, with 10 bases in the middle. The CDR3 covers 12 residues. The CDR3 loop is CASNRENQPQHF. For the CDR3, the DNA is TGTGCCAGTAACAGGGAAAATCAGCCCCAGCATTTT.